The 18 T cell receptor beta chains in this list originate from one sample, sequenced in a study of blood T cell repertoires in COVID-19. Clones were read by immunoSEQ multiplex PCR, and TCRdb kept only the in-frame ones, dropping some. The sample consists of approximately 290,000 clones, roughly 80% of them appearing once. The source material was peripheral blood. These receptors were collected from a person between 65 and 79 years old with COVID-19, enrolled during active disease.

The V and J genes are TRBV28 and TRBJ2-1; 9 bases align to TRBD1. The CDR3 is 14 amino acids. Germline-derived CDR1 and CDR2 are MDHEN and SYDVKM. V was clipped by 6 bases and J by 4 bases; unmatched bases: 4. CDR3 residues: CASRSGTGYNEQFF. The CDR3 DNA follows: TGTGCCAGCAGATCGGGGACAGGGTACAATGAGCAGTTCTTC. The whole variable domain, remainder taken from reference TRBV28 and TRBJ2-1, is DVKVTQSSRYLVKRTGEKVFLECVQDMDHENMFWYRQDPGLGLRLIYFSYDVKMKEKGDIPEGYSVSREKKERFSLILESASTNQTSMYLCASRSGTGYNEQFFGPGTRLTVL.

CDR3 protein: CASRQGVSGANVLTF. The CDR3 coding sequence is TGTGCCAGCCGACAGGGCGTTTCTGGGGCCAACGTCCTGACTTTC. The chain combines TRBV11-2 with TRBJ2-6, with 7 bases lining up with TRBD1. The V segment lost 8 bases and the J segment 1 base; nucleotides outside the gene matches: 5. From germline, CDR1 is SGHAT and CDR2 FQNNGV. CDR3 size: 15 residues.

This chain connects TRBV6-5 to TRBJ2-7; the match to TRBD2 covers 10 bases. With V trimmed by 5 bases and J by 3 bases, 7 bases remained unmatched. Per germline, CDR1 MNHEY and CDR2 SVGAGI. The CDR3 consists of 15 residues. CDR3 nucleotides: TGTGCCAGCAGTCGCTACTCTAGCGGGGGCTACGAGCAGTACTTC. Protein: CASSRYSSGGYEQYF.

The table lists this clone with a count of one. The chain couples TRBV6-5 to TRBJ1-1; D remains unclear. Looked up from germline, CDR1 is MNHEY and CDR2 is SVGAGI. This CDR3 region has 11 residues. V shed 8 bases and J shed 1 base, with 5 bases lying between them. The CDR3 here is CASCQNTEAFF. CDR3 nucleotide sequence: TGTGCCAGCTGTCAGAACACTGAAGCTTTCTTT.

The chain uses TRBV4-1 and TRBJ2-2; TRBD2 matches 8 bases. The CDR3 has 17 amino acids. Germline CDR1 is MGHRA and CDR2 is YSYEKL. The J segment lost 0 bases and the V segment lost 4 bases, leaving 7 bases of the junction unmatched. CDR3 residues: CASSRWAGGSNTGELFF. The CDR3 DNA reads TGCGCCAGCAGCCGGTGGGCGGGGGGTTCGAACACCGGGGAGCTGTTTTTT.

The V gene is TRBV7-9, the J gene TRBJ1-4; D gene ambiguous. Germline values: CDR1 SEHNR, CDR2 FQNEAQ (reference sequence). V dropped 1 base and J dropped 8 bases, with 11 bases sitting between them. This CDR3 is 14 amino acids long. In DNA form, the CDR3 reads TGTGCCAGCAGCTTAGGAACAGCTTTGGAAAAACTGTTTTTT. This sequence encodes CASSLGTALEKLFF.

With regard to this clone: Other DNA sequences within the sample encode an identical CDR3. The chain recombines TRBV12-3 or TRBV12-4 with TRBJ1-2; tentatively, D is TRBD1 (5 bases). Trimming cost V 4 bases and J 5 bases, with 8 bases left between them. This CDR3 comprises 12 residues. CDR3 bases: TGTGCCAGCAGTTCAGGGATTTATGGCTACACCTTC. This translates into CASSSGIYGYTF.

V is TRBV7-8 and J is TRBJ2-1, with TRBD2 as a possible D gene (7 bases). V was shortened by 2 bases and J by 2 bases, with 10 bases between the two germline ends. CDR1 and CDR2 from the germline V gene are SGHVS and FQNEAQ. This CDR3 contains 15 residues. This chain's CDR3 is CASSLPGGPYNEQFF. In DNA form, the CDR3 reads TGTGCCAGCAGCTTACCGGGGGGCCCCTACAATGAGCAGTTCTTC.

The rearrangement uses TRBV29-1 and TRBJ2-7; 10 positions match TRBD1. There are 13 residues in the CDR3. CDR1 and CDR2 (germline): SQVTM, ANQGSEA. V was clipped by 5 bases and J by 5 bases; unmatched bases: 6. CDR3 nucleotide sequence: TGCAGCGTTCCCGGGACAGGGGCCCACGAGCAGTACTTC. Amino acids: CSVPGTGAHEQYF.

The J gene is TRBJ1-2, the V gene TRBV9; weak D call: TRBD1 (6 bases). Germline V CDR1 and CDR2: SGDLS, YYNGEE. V was trimmed by 3 bases and J by 4 bases, leaving 10 bases between them. The CDR3 is made up of 13 amino acids. The CDR3 bases are TGTGCCAGCAGCGCGGACAGCTTCTATGGCTACACCTTC. Translating gives CASSADSFYGYTF.

The rearrangement links TRBV3-1 (or the pseudogene TRBV3-2) to TRBJ2-5; D is ambiguous. The CDR3 runs to 14 residues. Trimming took 1 base from V and 0 from J, leaving 6 bases between them. Germline values: CDR1 LGHDT, CDR2 YNNKEL (reference sequence). CDR3 in DNA: TGTGCCAGCAGCCAAGTCCACTACCAAGAGACCCAGTACTTC. It is translated as CASSQVHYQETQYF.

The rearrangement uses TRBV10-3 and TRBJ2-2; 8 bases align to TRBD1. The CDR3 has 15 amino acids. The V gene's germline CDR1 is ENHRY and CDR2 SYGVKD. V shed 5 bases, J shed 5 bases, and the junction held 7 bases outside the gene matches. CDR3 residues: CAISFQDRVTGELFF. In DNA, the CDR3 is TGTGCCATCAGTTTCCAGGACAGGGTGACCGGGGAGCTGTTTTTT.

CDR3 coding DNA: TGTGCCTGGACGAAGCGGGGGAACACCGGGGAGCTGTTTTTT. It is translated as CAWTKRGNTGELFF. The chain recombines TRBV30 with TRBJ2-2; 7 positions match TRBD2. The CDR3 consists of 14 residues. Germline trimming cut 4 bases from V and 1 base from J; bases unmatched to any gene: 3. CDR1 and CDR2 (germline): GTSNPN, SVGIG (reference sequence).

The sample holds one count of this clone. The chain recombines TRBV19 with TRBJ1-1; a weak D match, TRBD1 (6 bases). The CDR3 has 11 residues. In germline, CDR1 is LNHDA, CDR2 SQIVND (reference sequence). The ends were cut back, 6 bases at V and 6 bases at J, with 8 bases in the middle. The CDR3: CASSRTAEAFF. As DNA, the CDR3 is TGTGCCAGTAGCCGGACAGCTGAAGCTTTCTTT.

This sequence joins TRBV6-2 or TRBV6-3 and TRBJ2-6; 15 positions agree with TRBD2. V gave up 4 bases and J gave up 0 bases; unmatched junction bases: 1. The CDR3 is 18 residues long. Per the germline V gene, CDR1 is MNHEY and CDR2 is SVGEGT. CDR3 region: CASSWTSGRASGANVLTF. As DNA, the CDR3 is TGTGCCAGCAGTTGGACTAGCGGGAGGGCCTCTGGGGCCAACGTCCTGACTTTC.

The chain has TRBV27 and TRBJ1-1; D might be TRBD1 (5 bases). The CDR3 consists of 13 residues. CDR1 is MNHEY and CDR2 is SMNVEV in the germline V gene (reference sequence). V lost 7 bases to trimming and J lost 2 bases, with 11 bases between them. The CDR3 sequence is CASTRGRNTEAFF. CDR3 bases: TGTGCCAGCACCCGGGGGAGAAACACTGAAGCTTTCTTT.

J is TRBJ2-5 and V is TRBV5-6, with 10 bases fitting TRBD2. The germline gives CDR1 SGHDT, CDR2 YYEEEE. V lost 4 bases and J lost 5; bases outside the gene matches: 14. The CDR3 totals 17 residues. CDR3 sequence: CASSPDPVAGGWETQYF. Here the CDR3 DNA reads TGTGCCAGCAGCCCAGATCCGGTAGCGGGAGGTTGGGAGACCCAGTACTTC.

The rearrangement links TRBV19 to TRBJ2-1, with a possible D match to TRBD2 (6 bases). V gave up 4 bases and J gave up 1 base, with 8 bases separating them. The CDR3 is made up of 14 amino acids. Germline loops: CDR1 LNHDA, CDR2 SQIVND (reference sequence). The CDR3 spells CASSSGVSYNEQFF. For the CDR3, the DNA is TGTGCCAGTAGTAGCGGGGTATCCTACAATGAGCAGTTCTTC.